This T cell receptor (beta chain) derives from a study of blood T cells in healthy people across ages. The V end lost 6 bases, the J end lost 4 bases, and 15 bases lay between the germline ends. CDR1 SEHNR and CDR2 FQNEAQ come from the germline V gene (reference sequence). The CDR3 loop spans 14 amino acids. Per sample, extraction of total RNA gave at least 6 micrograms in every case. Combining a sample-barcoded 5' primer with a J-beta primer mix, a second PCR ran for about 7 to 11 cycles. One entry per CDR3 protein results from TCRdb running MiXCR on the 5' RACE reads. The profile shows some 560,000 distinct CDR3 sequences, roughly a quarter of them singletons. These data were also reused for a study on T cells of mothers and their children.

Source material: blood. The TCR originated in a boy aged 2 to 9 in good health. The J gene is TRBJ1-2, the V gene TRBV7-9; no clear D gene. CDR3 loop: CASSRLEPLYGYTF. As DNA, the CDR3 is TGTGCCAGCAGTCGATTGGAACCCCTCTATGGCTACACCTTC.